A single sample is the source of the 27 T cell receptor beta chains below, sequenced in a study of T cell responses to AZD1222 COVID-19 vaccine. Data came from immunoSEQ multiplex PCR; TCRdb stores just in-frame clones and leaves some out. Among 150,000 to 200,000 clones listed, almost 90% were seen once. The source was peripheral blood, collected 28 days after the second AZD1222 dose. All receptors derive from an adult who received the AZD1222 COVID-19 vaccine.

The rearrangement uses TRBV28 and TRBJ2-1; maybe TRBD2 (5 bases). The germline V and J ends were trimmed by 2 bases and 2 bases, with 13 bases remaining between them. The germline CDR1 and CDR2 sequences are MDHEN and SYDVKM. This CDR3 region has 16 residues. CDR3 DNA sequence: TGTGCCAGCAGTTTAATAGGAGGTCTTGCCTACAATGAGCAGTTCTTC. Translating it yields CASSLIGGLAYNEQFF. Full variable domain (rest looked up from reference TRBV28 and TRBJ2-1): DVKVTQSSRYLVKRTGEKVFLECVQDMDHENMFWYRQDPGLGLRLIYFSYDVKMKEKGDIPEGYSVSREKKERFSLILESASTNQTSMYLCASSLIGGLAYNEQFFGPGTRLTVL.

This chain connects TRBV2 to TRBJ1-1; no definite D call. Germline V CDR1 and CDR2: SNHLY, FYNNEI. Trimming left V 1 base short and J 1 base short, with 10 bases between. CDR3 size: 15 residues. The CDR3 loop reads CASSEGIGRNTEAFF. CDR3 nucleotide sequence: TGTGCCAGCAGTGAAGGGATAGGACGGAACACTGAAGCTTTCTTT.

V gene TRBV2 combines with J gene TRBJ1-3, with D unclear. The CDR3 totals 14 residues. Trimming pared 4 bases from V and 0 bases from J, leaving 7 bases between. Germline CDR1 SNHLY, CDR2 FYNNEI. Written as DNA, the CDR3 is TGTGCCAGCAGTGTCGAAAGCTCTGGAAACACCATATATTTT. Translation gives CASSVESSGNTIYF.

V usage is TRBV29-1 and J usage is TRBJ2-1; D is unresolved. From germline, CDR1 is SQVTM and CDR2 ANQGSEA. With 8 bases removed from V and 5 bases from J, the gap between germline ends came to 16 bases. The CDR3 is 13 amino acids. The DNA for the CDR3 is TGCAGCATTGTAGGTGGGCTAAACAATGAGCAGTTCTTC. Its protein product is CSIVGGLNNEQFF.

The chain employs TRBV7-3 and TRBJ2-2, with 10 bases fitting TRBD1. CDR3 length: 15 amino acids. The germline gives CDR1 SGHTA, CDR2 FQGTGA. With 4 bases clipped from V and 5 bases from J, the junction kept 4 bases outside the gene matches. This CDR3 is CASSYGQGGTGELFF. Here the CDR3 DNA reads TGTGCCAGCAGCTACGGACAGGGGGGTACCGGGGAGCTGTTTTTT.

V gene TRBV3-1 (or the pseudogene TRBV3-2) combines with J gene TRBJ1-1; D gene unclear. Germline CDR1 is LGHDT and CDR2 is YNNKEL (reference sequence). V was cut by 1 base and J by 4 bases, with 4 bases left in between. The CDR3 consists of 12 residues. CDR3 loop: CASSQGVTEAFF. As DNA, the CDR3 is TGTGCCAGCAGCCAAGGTGTCACTGAAGCTTTCTTT.

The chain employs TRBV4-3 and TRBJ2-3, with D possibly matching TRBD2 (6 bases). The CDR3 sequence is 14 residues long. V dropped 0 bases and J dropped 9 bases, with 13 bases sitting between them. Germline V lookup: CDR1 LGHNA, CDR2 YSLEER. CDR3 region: CASSQDGTAGTQYF. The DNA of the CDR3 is TGCGCCAGCAGCCAAGATGGCACGGCGGGGACGCAGTATTTT.

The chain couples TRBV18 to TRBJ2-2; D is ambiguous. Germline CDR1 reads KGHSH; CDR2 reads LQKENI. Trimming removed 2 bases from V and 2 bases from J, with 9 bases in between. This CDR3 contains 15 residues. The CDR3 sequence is CASSPDPGNTGELFF. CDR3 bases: TGTGCCAGCTCACCAGATCCTGGAAACACCGGGGAGCTGTTTTTT.

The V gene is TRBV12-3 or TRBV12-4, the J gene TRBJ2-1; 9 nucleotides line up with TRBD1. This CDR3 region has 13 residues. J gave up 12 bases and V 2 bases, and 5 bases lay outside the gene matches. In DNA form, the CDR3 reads TGTGCCAGCAGTTTAATTGGACAGGGGATGCAGTTCTTC. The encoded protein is CASSLIGQGMQFF.

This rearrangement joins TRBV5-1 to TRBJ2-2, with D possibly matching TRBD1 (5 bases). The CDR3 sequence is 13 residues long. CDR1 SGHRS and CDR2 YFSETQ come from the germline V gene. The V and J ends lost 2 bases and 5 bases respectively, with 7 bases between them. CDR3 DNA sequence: TGCGCCAGCAGCTTATCAGGGACCGGGGAGCTGTTTTTT. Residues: CASSLSGTGELFF.

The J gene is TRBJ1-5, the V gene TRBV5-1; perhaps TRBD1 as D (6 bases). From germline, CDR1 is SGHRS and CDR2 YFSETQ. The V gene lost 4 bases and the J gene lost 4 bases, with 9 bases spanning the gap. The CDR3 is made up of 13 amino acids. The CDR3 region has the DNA TGCGCCAGCAGCGTCAGGGGTAATCAGCCCCAGCATTTT. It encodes CASSVRGNQPQHF.

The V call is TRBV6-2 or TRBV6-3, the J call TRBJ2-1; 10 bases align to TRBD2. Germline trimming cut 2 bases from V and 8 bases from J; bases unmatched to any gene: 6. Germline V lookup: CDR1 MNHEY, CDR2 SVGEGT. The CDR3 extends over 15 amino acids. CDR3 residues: CASSYTASGGYEQFF. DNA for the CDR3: TGTGCCAGCAGTTACACTGCTAGCGGGGGCTATGAGCAGTTCTTC.

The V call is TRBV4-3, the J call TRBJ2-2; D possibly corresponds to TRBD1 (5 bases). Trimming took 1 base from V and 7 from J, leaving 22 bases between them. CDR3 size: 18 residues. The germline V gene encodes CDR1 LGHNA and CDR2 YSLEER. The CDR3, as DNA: TGCGCCAGCAGCCAAGTATCAGGACAACTTGGGCGGTACGGGGAGCTGTTTTTT. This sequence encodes CASSQVSGQLGRYGELFF.

This CDR3 is CASNTGGRGTEAFF. The CDR3 coding sequence is TGTGCCAGCAACACCGGGGGCCGGGGCACTGAAGCTTTCTTT. This chain links TRBV7-9 with TRBJ1-1, with a possible D match to TRBD1 (6 bases). The CDR3 length is 14 residues. Germline values: CDR1 SEHNR, CDR2 FQNEAQ (reference sequence). V was cut by 7 bases and J by 4 bases, with 16 bases left in between.

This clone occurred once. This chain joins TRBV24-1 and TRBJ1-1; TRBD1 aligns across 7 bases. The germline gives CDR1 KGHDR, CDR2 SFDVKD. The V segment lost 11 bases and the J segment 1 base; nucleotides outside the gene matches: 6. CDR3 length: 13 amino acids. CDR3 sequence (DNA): TGTGCCATCTCGACAGGGCGGAACACTGAAGCTTTCTTT. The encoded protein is CAISTGRNTEAFF.

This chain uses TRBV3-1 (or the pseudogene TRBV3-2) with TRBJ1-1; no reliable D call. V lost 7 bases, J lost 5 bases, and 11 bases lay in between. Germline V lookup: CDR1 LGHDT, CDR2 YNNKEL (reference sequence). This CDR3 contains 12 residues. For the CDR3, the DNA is TGTGCCAGCAAAGAAGCGGGTACTGAAGCTTTCTTT. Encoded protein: CASKEAGTEAFF.

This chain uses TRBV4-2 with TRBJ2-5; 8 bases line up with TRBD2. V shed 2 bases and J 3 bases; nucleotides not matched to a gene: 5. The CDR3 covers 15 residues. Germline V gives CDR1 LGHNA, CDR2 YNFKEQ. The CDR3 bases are TGTGCCAGCAGCCAAACACTAGCGGCAAAAGAGACCCAGTACTTC. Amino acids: CASSQTLAAKETQYF.

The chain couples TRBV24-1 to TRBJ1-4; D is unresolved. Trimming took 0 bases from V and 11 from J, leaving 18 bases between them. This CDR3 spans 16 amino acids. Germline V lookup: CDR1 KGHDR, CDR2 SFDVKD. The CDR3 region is CATSDLRRFLGRKLFF. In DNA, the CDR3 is TGTGCCACCAGTGATTTGAGGAGGTTCTTGGGGAGGAAACTGTTTTTT.

The CDR3 bases are TGTGCCAGCAGCCAGACAGGGTACAATGAGCAGTTCTTC. This gives the protein CASSQTGYNEQFF. The chain employs TRBV12-3 or TRBV12-4 and TRBJ2-1, with 7 bases lining up with TRBD1. The CDR3 runs 13 residues. V lost 6 bases, J lost 4 bases, and 3 bases stayed unmatched.

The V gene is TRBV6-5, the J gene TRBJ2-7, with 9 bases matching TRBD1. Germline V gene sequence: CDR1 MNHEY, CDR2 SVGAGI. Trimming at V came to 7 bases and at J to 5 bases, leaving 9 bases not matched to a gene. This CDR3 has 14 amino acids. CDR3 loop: CASTQNRGLDEQYF. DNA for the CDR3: TGTGCCAGCACTCAAAACAGGGGGCTAGACGAGCAGTACTTC.

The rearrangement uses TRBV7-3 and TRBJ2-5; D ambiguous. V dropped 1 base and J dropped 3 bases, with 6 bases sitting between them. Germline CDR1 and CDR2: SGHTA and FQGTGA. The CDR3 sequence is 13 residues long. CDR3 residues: CASSLSPKETQYF. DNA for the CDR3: TGTGCCAGCAGCTTAAGCCCGAAAGAGACCCAGTACTTC.

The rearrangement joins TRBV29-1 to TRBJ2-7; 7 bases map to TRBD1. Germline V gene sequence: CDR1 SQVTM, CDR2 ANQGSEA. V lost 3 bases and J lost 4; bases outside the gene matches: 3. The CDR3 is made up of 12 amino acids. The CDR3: CSVEGTAYEQYF. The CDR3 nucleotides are TGCAGCGTTGAGGGGACAGCTTACGAGCAGTACTTC.

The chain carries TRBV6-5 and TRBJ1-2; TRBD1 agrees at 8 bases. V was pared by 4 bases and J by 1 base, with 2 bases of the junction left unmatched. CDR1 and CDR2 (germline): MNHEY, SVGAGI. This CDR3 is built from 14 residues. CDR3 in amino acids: CASSSDRVNYGYTF. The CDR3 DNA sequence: TGTGCCAGCAGTTCGGACAGGGTTAACTATGGCTACACCTTC.

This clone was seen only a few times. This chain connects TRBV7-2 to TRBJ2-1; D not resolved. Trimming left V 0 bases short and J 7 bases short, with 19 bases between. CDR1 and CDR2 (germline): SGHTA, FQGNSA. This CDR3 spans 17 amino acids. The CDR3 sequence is CASSLARHPRPRNEQFF. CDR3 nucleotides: TGTGCCAGCAGCTTAGCAAGACACCCTCGGCCCCGAAATGAGCAGTTCTTC.

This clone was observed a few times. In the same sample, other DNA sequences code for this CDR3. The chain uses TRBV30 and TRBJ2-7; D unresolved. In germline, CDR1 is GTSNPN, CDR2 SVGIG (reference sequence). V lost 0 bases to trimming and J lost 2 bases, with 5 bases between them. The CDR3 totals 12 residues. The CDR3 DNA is TGTGCCTGGAGTGTCGGACCCTACGAGCAGTACTTC. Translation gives CAWSVGPYEQYF. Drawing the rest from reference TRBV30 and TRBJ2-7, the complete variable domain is SQTIHQWPATLVQPVGSPLSLECTVEGTSNPNLYWYRQAAGRGLQLLFYSVGIGQISSEVPQNLSASRPQDRQFILSSKKLLLSDSGFYLCAWSVGPYEQYFGPGTRLTVT.

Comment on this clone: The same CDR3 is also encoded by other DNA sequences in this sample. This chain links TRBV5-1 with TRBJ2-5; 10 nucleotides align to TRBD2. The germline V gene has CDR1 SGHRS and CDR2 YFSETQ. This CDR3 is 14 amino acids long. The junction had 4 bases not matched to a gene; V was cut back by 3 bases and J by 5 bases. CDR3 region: CASSWTSGGETQYF. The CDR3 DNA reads TGCGCCAGCAGCTGGACTAGCGGAGGGGAGACCCAGTACTTC. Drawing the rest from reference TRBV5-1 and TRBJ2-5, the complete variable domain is KAGVTQTPRYLIKTRGQQVTLSCSPISGHRSVSWYQQTPGQGLQFLFEYFSETQRNKGNFPGRFSGRQFSNSRSEMNVSTLELGDSALYLCASSWTSGGETQYFGPGTRLLVL.

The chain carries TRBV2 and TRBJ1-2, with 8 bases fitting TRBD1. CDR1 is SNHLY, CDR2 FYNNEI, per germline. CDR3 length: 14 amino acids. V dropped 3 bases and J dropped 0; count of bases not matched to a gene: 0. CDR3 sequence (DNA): TGTGCCAGCAGTGAGACAGGGGCTAACTATGGCTACACCTTC. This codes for CASSETGANYGYTF. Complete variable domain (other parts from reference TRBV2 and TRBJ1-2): EPEVTQTPSHQVTQMGQEVILRCVPISNHLYFYWYRQILGQKVEFLVSFYNNEISEKSEIFDDQFSVERPDGSNFTLKIRSTKLEDSAMYFCASSETGANYGYTFGSGTRLTVV.